One TCR beta chain is described in this entry. Its antigen is still unknown. Assays captured about 10^5 TCR templates per sample. The assay was immunoSEQ multiplex PCR, and TCRdb's table has in-frame clones only and misses some. The sample shows about 100,000 clones, more than 90% of them seen only once. CDR1 and CDR2 (germline): MNHEY, SMNVEV (reference sequence). V lost 5 bases to trimming and J lost 2 bases, with 12 bases between them. The CDR3 runs 14 residues. The data derive from a study of siplizumab effects on memory and regulatory T cells. Broader study findings: Memory cells that were CD4+ and unstimulated gave rise to alloreactive sequences, which siplizumab significantly reduced.

The V and J genes are TRBV27 and TRBJ1-1; D uncertain. This TCR was sampled from a human donor in good health. The sample consisted of CD4+ T cells sorted from blood. The DNA of the CDR3 is TGTGCCAGCAGTAGGATTTTAGATAACACTGAAGCTTTCTTT. This gives the protein CASSRILDNTEAFF.